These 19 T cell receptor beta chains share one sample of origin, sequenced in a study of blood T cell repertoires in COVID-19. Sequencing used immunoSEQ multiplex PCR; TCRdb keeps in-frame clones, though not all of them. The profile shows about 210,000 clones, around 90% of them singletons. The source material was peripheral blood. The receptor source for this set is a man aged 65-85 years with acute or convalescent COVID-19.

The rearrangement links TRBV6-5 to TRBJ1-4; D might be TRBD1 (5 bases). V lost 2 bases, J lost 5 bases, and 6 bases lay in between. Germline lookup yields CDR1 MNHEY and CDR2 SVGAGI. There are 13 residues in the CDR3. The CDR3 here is CASSYGANEKLFF. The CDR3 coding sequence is TGTGCCAGCAGTTACGGGGCAAATGAAAAACTGTTTTTT.

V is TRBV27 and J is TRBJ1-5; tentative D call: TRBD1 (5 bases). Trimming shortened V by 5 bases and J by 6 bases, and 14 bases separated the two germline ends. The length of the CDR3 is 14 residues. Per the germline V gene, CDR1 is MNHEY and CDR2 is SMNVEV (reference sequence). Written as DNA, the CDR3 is TGTGCCAGCAGTGCCGCAGGGTTCGGTCAGCCCCAGCATTTT. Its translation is CASSAAGFGQPQHF.

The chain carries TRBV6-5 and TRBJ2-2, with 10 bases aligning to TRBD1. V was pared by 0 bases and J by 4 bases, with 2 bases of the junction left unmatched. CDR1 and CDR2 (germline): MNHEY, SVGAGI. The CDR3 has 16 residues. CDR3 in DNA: TGTGCCAGCAGTTACTCCGGGACAGGGGTCACCGGGGAGCTGTTTTTT. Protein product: CASSYSGTGVTGELFF.

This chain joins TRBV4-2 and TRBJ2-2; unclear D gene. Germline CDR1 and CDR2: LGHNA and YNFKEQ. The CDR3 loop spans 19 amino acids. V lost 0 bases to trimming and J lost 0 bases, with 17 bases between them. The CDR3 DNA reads TGTGCCAGCAGCCAAGATGACACCATATTGGGCGCGAACACCGGGGAGCTGTTTTTT. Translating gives CASSQDDTILGANTGELFF.

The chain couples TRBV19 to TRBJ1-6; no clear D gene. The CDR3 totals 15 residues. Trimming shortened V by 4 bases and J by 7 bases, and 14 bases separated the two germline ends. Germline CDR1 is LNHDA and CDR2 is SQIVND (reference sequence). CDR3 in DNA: TGTGCCAGTAGTAAAGGGAGGATCGGAAATTCACCCCTCCACTTT. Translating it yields CASSKGRIGNSPLHF.

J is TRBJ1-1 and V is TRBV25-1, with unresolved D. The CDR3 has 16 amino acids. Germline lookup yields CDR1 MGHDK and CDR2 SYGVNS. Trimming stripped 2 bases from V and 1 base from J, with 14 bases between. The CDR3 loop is CASSEAGLGKNTEAFF. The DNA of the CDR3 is TGTGCCAGCAGTGAAGCGGGTCTAGGGAAGAACACTGAAGCTTTCTTT.

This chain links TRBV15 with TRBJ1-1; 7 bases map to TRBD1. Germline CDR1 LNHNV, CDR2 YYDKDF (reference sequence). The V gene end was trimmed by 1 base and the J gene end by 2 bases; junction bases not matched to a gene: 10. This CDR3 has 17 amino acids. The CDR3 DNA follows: TGTGCCACCAGCAGAGGACGGGTGGGGACAGAAAACACTGAAGCTTTCTTT. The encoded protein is CATSRGRVGTENTEAFF.

This CDR3 is CASSLSPGGTGTGNTIYF. In DNA, the CDR3 is TGTGCCAGCAGCCTCAGTCCGGGCGGCACAGGGACTGGAAACACCATATATTTT. The V and J genes are TRBV4-2 and TRBJ1-3; D is possibly TRBD1 (6 bases). Germline CDR1 is LGHNA and CDR2 is YNFKEQ. The CDR3 is 18 amino acids. Trimming removed 4 bases from V and 2 bases from J, with 21 bases in between.

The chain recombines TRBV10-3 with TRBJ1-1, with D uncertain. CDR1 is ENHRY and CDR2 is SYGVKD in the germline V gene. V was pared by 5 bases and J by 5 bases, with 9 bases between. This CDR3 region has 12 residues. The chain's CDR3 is CAISQVGTEAFF. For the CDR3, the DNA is TGTGCCATCAGTCAGGTTGGAACTGAAGCTTTCTTT.

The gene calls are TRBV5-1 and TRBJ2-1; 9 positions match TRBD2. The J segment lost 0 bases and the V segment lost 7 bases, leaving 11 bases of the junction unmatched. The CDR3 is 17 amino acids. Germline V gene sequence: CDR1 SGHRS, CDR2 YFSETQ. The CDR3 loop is CASGGASGTHSYNEQFF. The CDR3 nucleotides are TGCGCCAGCGGGGGGGCTAGCGGGACCCACTCCTACAATGAGCAGTTCTTC.

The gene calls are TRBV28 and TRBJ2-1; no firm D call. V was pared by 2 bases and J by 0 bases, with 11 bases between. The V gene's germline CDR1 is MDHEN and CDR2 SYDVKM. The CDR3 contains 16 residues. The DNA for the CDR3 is TGTGCCAGCAGTTTACGATGGCGGAGCTCCTACAATGAGCAGTTCTTC. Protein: CASSLRWRSSYNEQFF.

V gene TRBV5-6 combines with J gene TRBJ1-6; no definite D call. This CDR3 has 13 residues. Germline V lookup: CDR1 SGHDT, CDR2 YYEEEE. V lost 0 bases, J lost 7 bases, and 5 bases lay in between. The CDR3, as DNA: TGTGCCAGCAGCTTGGGAGGGAATTCACCCCTCCACTTT. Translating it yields CASSLGGNSPLHF. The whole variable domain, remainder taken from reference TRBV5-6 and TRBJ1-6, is DAGVTQSPTHLIKTRGQQVTLRCSPKSGHDTVSWYQQALGQGPQFIFQYYEEEERQRGNFPDRFSGHQFPNYSSELNVNALLLGDSALYLCASSLGGNSPLHFGNGTRLTVT.

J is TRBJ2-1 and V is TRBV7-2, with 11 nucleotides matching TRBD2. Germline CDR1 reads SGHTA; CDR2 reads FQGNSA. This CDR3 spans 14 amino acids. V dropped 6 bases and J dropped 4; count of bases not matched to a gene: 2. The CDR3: CASSTSGGYNEQFF. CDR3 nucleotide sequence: TGTGCCAGCAGTACTAGCGGGGGATACAATGAGCAGTTCTTC.

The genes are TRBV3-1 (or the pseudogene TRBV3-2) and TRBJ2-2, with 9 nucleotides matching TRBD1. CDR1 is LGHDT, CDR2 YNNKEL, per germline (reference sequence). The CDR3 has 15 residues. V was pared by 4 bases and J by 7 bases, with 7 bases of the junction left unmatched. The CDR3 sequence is CASSRTGVGGGELFF. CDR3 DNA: TGTGCCAGCAGCCGGACAGGGGTAGGGGGCGGGGAGCTGTTTTTT.

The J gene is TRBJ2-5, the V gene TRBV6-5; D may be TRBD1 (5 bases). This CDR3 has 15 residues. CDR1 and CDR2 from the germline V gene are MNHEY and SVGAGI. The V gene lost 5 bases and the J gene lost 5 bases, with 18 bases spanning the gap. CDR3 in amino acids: CASSTQALKGETQYF. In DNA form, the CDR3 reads TGTGCCAGCAGTACGCAGGCCTTGAAGGGGGAGACCCAGTACTTC.

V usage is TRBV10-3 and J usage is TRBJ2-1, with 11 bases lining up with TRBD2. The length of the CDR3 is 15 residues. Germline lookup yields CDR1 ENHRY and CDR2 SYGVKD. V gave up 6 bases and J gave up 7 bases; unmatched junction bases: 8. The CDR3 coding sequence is TGTGCCATCAGGCCTAGCGGGGGGACGGGGAATGAGCAGTTCTTC. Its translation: CAIRPSGGTGNEQFF.

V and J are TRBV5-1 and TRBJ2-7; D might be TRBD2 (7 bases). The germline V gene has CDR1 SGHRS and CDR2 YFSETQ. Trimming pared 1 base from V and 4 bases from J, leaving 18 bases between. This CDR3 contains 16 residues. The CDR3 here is CASSLRRGGGTYEQYF. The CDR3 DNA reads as TGCGCCAGCAGCTTGAGGAGGGGAGGGGGTACGTACGAGCAGTACTTC.

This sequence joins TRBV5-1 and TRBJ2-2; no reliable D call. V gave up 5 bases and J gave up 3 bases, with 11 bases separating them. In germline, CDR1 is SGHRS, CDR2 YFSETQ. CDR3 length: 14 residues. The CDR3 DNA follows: TGCGCCAGCAGAGGCGGATTGGACACCGGGGAGCTGTTTTTT. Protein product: CASRGGLDTGELFF. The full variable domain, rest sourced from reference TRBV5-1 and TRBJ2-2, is KAGVTQTPRYLIKTRGQQVTLSCSPISGHRSVSWYQQTPGQGLQFLFEYFSETQRNKGNFPGRFSGRQFSNSRSEMNVSTLELGDSALYLCASRGGLDTGELFFGEGSRLTVL.

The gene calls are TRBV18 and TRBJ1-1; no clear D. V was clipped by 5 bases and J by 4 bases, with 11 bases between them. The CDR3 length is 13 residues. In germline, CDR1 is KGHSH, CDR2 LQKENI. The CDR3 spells CASSSTQLTEAFF. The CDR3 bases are TGTGCCAGCTCATCCACACAGCTCACTGAAGCTTTCTTT. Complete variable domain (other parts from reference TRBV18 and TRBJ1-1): NAGVMQNPRHLVRRRGQEARLRCSPMKGHSHVYWYRQLPEEGLKFMVYLQKENIIDESGMPKERFSAEFPKEGPSILRIQQVVRGDSAAYFCASSSTQLTEAFFGQGTRLTVV.